The sequence of this T cell receptor (beta chain) was determined in a study of long-term antiretroviral therapy in people with HIV. On this clone itself: Its cognate antigen is unknown.

Trimming pared 0 bases from V and 0 bases from J, leaving 6 bases between. Germline CDR1 reads MNHEY; CDR2 reads SVGAGI. This CDR3 comprises 15 residues. Survey-level immunoSEQ v3.0 assays were run. Clones were sequenced by immunoSEQ multiplex PCR, and TCRdb holds only the in-frame ones, with some missing. The table has 25,000 to 30,000 clones, just over 85% seen once; the top ten hold approximately 4.8%. Findings of the study overall: Blood draws took place between the mid-2000s and the late 2010s and possibly involved older ART regimens.

The sample in question was unsorted PBMCs, obtained 0.8 years after starting antiretroviral therapy. The chain combines TRBV6-5 with TRBJ1-5; no firm D call. This TCR was recovered from a woman in her thirties with HIV. The CDR3 loop reads CASSYSGGSNQPQHF. The CDR3 DNA is TGTGCCAGCAGTTACTCGGGAGGTAGCAATCAGCCCCAGCATTTT.